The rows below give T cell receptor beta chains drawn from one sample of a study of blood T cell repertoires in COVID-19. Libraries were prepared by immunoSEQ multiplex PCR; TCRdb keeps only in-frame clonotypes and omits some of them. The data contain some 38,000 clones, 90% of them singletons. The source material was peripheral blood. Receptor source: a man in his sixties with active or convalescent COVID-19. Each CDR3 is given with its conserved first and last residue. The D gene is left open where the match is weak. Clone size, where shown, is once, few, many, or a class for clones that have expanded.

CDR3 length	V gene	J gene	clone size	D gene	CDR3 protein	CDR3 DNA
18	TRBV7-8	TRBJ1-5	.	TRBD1	CASSSSPVGQEPNQPQHF	TGTGCCAGCAGCTCAAGCCCCGTCGGACAGGAGCCCAATCAGCCCCAGCATTTT
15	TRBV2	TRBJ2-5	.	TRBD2	CASSEGTSGTETQYF	TGTGCCAGCAGTGAAGGGACTAGCGGGACGGAGACCCAGTACTTC
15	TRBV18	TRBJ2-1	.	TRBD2	CASSPQTSGYNEQFF	TGTGCCAGCTCACCTCAGACTAGCGGATACAATGAGCAGTTCTTC
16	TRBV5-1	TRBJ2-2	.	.	CASSTASTSGTGELFF	TGCGCCAGCAGCACTGCCTCAACCTCGGGCACCGGGGAGCTGTTTTTT
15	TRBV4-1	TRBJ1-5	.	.	CASSKGERGNQPQHF	TGCGCCAGCAGCAAGGGGGAGAGGGGCAATCAGCCCCAGCATTTT
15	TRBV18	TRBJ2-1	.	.	CASSPGAERLNEQFF	TGTGCCAGCTCACCAGGGGCCGAGAGGTTGAATGAGCAGTTCTTC
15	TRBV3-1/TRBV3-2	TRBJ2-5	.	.	CASSQVGGAPSNQYF	TGTGCCAGCAGCCAGGTTGGGGGGGCGCCGAGTAACCAGTACTTC
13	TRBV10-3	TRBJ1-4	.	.	CAIRGEANEKLFF	TGTGCCATCAGGGGTGAGGCTAATGAAAAACTGTTTTTT
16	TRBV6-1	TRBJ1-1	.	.	CASSEALGRVNTEAFF	TGTGCCAGCAGTGAAGCGCTGGGGAGGGTGAACACTGAAGCTTTCTTT
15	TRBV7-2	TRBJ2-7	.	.	CASSLGRAPSYEQYF	TGTGCCAGCAGCTTAGGCAGGGCCCCCTCCTACGAGCAGTACTTC
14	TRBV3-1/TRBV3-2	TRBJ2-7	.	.	CASSQFARSYEQYF	TGTGCCAGCAGCCAGTTCGCGCGGAGCTACGAGCAGTACTTC
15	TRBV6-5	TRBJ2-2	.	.	CASSYVGTSTGELFF	TGTGCCAGCAGTTACGTCGGGACTTCGACCGGGGAGCTGTTTTTT
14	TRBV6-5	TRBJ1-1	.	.	CASRNRDGNTEAFF	TGTGCCAGCCGAAACAGGGACGGGAACACTGAAGCTTTCTTT
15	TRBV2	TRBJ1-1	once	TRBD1	CASRAVGQGATEAFF	TGTGCCAGCAGGGCCGTGGGACAGGGGGCCACTGAAGCTTTCTTT